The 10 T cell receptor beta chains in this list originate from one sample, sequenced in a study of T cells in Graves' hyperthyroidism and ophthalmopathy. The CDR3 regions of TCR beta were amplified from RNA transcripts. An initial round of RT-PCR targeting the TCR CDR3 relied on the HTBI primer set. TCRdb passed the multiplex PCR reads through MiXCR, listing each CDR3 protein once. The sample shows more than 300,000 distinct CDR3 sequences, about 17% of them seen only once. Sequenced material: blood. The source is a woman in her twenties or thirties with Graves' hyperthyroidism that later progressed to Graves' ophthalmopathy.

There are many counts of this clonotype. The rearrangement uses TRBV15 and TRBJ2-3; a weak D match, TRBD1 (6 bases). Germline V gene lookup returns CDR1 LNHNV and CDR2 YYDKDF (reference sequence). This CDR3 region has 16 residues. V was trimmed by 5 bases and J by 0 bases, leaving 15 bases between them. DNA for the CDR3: TGTGCCACCAGCGGGGGCCCAATGACTAGCACAGATACGCAGTATTTT. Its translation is CATSGGPMTSTDTQYF.

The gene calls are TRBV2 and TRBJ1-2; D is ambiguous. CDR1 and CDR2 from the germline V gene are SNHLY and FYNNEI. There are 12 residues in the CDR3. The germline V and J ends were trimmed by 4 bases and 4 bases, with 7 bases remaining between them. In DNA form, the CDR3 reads TGTGCCAGCAGTGGGGCAGTCTATGGCTACACCTTC. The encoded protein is CASSGAVYGYTF.

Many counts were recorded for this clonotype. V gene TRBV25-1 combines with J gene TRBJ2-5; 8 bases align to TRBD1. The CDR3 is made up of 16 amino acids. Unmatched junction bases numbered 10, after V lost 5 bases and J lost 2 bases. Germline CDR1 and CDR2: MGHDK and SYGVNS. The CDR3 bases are TGTGCCAGCAGTCACCCGGACAGGGCAATTCAAGAGACCCAGTACTTC. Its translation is CASSHPDRAIQETQYF. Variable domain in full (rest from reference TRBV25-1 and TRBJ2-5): EADIYQTPRYLVIGTGKKITLECSQTMGHDKMYWYQQDPGMELHLIHYSYGVNSTEKGDLSSESTVSRIRTEHFPLTLESARPSHTSQYLCASSHPDRAIQETQYFGPGTRLLVL.

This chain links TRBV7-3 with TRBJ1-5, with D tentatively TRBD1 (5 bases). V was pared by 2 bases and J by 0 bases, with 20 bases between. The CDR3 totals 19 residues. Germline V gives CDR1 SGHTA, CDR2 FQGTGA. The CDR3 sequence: CASSLARGFLFYSNQPQHF. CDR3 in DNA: TGTGCCAGCAGCTTAGCTAGGGGCTTCCTCTTTTATAGCAATCAGCCCCAGCATTTT.

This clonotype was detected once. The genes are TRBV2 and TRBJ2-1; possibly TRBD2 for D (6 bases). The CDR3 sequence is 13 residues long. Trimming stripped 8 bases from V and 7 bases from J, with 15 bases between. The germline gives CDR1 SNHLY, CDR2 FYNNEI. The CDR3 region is CASRDSTSNEQFF. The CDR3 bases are TGTGCCAGCCGGGACTCCACTTCGAATGAGCAGTTCTTC.

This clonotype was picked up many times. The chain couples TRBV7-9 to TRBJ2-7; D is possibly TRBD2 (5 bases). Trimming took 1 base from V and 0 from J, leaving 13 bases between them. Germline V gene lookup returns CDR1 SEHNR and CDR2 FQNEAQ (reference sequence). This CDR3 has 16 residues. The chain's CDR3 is CASSLVGGWSSYEQYF. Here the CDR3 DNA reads TGTGCCAGCAGCTTAGTCGGCGGGTGGAGCTCCTACGAGCAGTACTTC.

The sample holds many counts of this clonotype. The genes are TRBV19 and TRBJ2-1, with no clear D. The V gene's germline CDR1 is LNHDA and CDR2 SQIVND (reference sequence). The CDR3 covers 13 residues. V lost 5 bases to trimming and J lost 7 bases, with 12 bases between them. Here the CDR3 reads CASSALTGNEQFF. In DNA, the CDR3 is TGTGCCAGTAGTGCCCTGACTGGAAATGAGCAGTTCTTC.

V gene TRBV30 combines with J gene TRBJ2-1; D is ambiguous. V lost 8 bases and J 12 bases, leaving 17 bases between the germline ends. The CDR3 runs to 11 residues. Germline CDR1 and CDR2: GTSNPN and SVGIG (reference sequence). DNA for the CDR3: TGTGCCGGATGGGCAGTGGCTGGGCAGTTCTTC. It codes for CAGWAVAGQFF. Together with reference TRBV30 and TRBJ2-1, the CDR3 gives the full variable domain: SQTIHQWPATLVQPVGSPLSLECTVEGTSNPNLYWYRQAAGRGLQLLFYSVGIGQISSEVPQNLSASRPQDRQFILSSKKLLLSDSGFYLCAGWAVAGQFFGPGTRLTVL.

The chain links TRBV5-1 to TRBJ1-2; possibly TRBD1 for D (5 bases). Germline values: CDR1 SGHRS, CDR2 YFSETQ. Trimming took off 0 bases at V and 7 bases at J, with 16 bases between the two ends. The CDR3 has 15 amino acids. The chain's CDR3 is CASSLEGRASSGYTF. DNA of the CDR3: TGCGCCAGCAGCTTGGAAGGCAGGGCATCCAGTGGCTACACCTTC.

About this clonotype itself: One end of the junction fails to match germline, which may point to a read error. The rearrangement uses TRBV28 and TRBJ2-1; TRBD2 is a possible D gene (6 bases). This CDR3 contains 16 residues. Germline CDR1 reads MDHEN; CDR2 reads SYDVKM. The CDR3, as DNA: TGTACCAGCGGGTTGTTGGGACTCCCGACCTACAATGAGCAGTTCTTC. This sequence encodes CTSGLLGLPTYNEQFF.